A single sample is the source of the 22 T cell receptor beta chains below, sequenced in a study of T cells after posttransplantation cyclophosphamide. The table came from immunoSEQ multiplex PCR; TCRdb's copy has only in-frame clones and leaves some out. The table shows approximately 52,000 clones, with 70% to 90% occurring only once. The source material was PBMCs. The receptors were sampled from a man under 40 with a blood cancer, CMV-positive, and with a related stem cell donor.

The chain couples TRBV19 to TRBJ2-1; 7 bases align to TRBD1. Germline trimming cut 6 bases from V and 3 bases from J; bases unmatched to any gene: 8. CDR3 length equals 15 residues. Germline V gene lookup returns CDR1 LNHDA and CDR2 SQIVND (reference sequence). CDR3 residues: CASSLTGTVYNEQFF. DNA of the CDR3: TGTGCCAGTAGCTTAACCGGGACAGTCTACAATGAGCAGTTCTTC.

J is TRBJ1-1 and V is TRBV27, with D maybe TRBD1 (5 bases). Trimming stripped 2 bases from V and 1 base from J, with 8 bases between. Germline CDR1 reads MNHEY; CDR2 reads SMNVEV (reference sequence). This CDR3 contains 14 residues. CDR3 bases: TGTGCCAGCAGTTTAGTTGGACAGAACACTGAAGCTTTCTTT. Protein sequence: CASSLVGQNTEAFF.

The gene calls are TRBV19 and TRBJ1-4; 7 nucleotides agree with TRBD1. Germline V gives CDR1 LNHDA, CDR2 SQIVND (reference sequence). This CDR3 contains 13 residues. J was trimmed by 7 bases and V by 9 bases; bases with no gene match: 8. Here the CDR3 DNA reads TGTGCCAGCCGGGACAGAAGTTTTGAAAAACTGTTTTTT. Protein sequence: CASRDRSFEKLFF.

This clone was counted a single time. This CDR3 reads CASRRLAESYEQYF. The CDR3 DNA sequence: TGTGCCAGCAGGCGACTAGCGGAGTCCTACGAGCAGTACTTC. The V call is TRBV6-6, the J call TRBJ2-5; 9 bases line up with TRBD2. The closer fit of TRBJ2-7 to the DNA end suggests the J call may be wrong. The germline gives CDR1 MNHNY, CDR2 SVGAGI (reference sequence). The CDR3 consists of 14 residues.

On this clone itself: Other DNA sequences from this sample encode an identical CDR3 as well. The DNA of the CDR3 is TGTGCCAGCTCACCGAGCCGGGACTCCTACGAGCAGTACTTC. Translating it yields CASSPSRDSYEQYF. The J gene is TRBJ2-7, the V gene TRBV18; D might be TRBD2 (5 bases). V lost 3 bases, J lost 0 bases, and 9 bases lay in between. CDR1 is KGHSH, CDR2 LQKENI, per germline. The CDR3 extends over 14 amino acids.

The V gene is TRBV4-2, the J gene TRBJ2-1, with 12 bases aligning to TRBD2. The CDR3 covers 19 residues. Germline trimming cut 4 bases from V and 0 bases from J; bases unmatched to any gene: 10. Per germline, CDR1 LGHNA and CDR2 YNFKEQ. For the CDR3, the DNA is TGTGCCAGCAGCCTTTCTCCGGGACTAGCGGGCCTCTCCTACAATGAGCAGTTCTTC. It is translated as CASSLSPGLAGLSYNEQFF.

The rearrangement uses TRBV2 and TRBJ2-7, with 7 nucleotides matching TRBD2. From germline, CDR1 is SNHLY and CDR2 FYNNEI. V lost 6 bases, J lost 5 bases, and 10 bases stayed unmatched. The CDR3 has 14 amino acids. DNA of the CDR3: TGTGCCAGCAGCCCAGGCGGGGGACCGGACGAGCAGTACTTC. This codes for CASSPGGGPDEQYF.

The V gene is TRBV4-1, the J gene TRBJ1-1; D gene ambiguous. The V gene lost 4 bases and the J gene lost 4 bases, with 25 bases spanning the gap. CDR3 length equals 18 residues. The germline gives CDR1 MGHRA, CDR2 YSYEKL. CDR3 sequence reads: CASSPPATRMPLVTEAFF. CDR3 DNA: TGCGCCAGCAGCCCCCCGGCCACGAGGATGCCCCTGGTCACTGAAGCTTTCTTT.

V is TRBV7-2 and J is TRBJ2-1, with a tentative D call TRBD1 (5 bases). Trimming pared 8 bases from V and 1 base from J, leaving 12 bases between. The V gene's germline CDR1 is SGHTA and CDR2 FQGNSA. The CDR3 totals 14 residues. In DNA form, the CDR3 reads TGTGCCAGCGGCTCTTACAGGTCCTACAATGAGCAGTTCTTC. It is translated as CASGSYRSYNEQFF. Supplemented by reference TRBV7-2 and TRBJ2-1, the full variable domain reads GAGVSQSPSNKVTEKGKDVELRCDPISGHTALYWYRQSLGQGLEFLIYFQGNSAPDKSGLPSDRFSAERTGGSVSTLTIQRTQQEDSAVYLCASGSYRSYNEQFFGPGTRLTVL.

The chain uses TRBV14 and TRBJ2-3; TRBD2 agrees at 12 bases. The CDR3 runs to 16 residues. Germline V gene sequence: CDR1 SGHDN, CDR2 FVKESK. V shed 4 bases and J 2 bases; nucleotides not matched to a gene: 4. The CDR3 here is CASSLRTSGATDTQYF. Written as DNA, the CDR3 is TGTGCCAGCAGCCTTAGGACTAGCGGGGCCACAGATACGCAGTATTTT.

The chain carries TRBV28 and TRBJ2-2; 7 positions agree with TRBD1. Germline V gene sequence: CDR1 MDHEN, CDR2 SYDVKM. This CDR3 contains 13 residues. Trimming took 8 bases from V and 1 from J; bases not matched to a gene: 1. The CDR3, as DNA: TGTGCCAGCGGACAGGAGAACACCGGGGAGCTGTTTTTT. Residues: CASGQENTGELFF.

This chain connects TRBV28 to TRBJ2-7; the match to TRBD2 covers 7 bases. CDR3 length: 15 amino acids. With V trimmed by 6 bases and J by 6 bases, 14 bases remained unmatched. Germline V gene sequence: CDR1 MDHEN, CDR2 SYDVKM. The CDR3 DNA reads as TGTGCCAGCAGCCGGGCGGTGGCGGGAGTTCCCGAGCAGTACTTC. Translated: CASSRAVAGVPEQYF.

V is TRBV7-2 and J is TRBJ2-7; TRBD2 agrees at 10 bases. V shed 5 bases, J shed 2 bases, and the junction held 6 bases outside the gene matches. The CDR3 contains 15 residues. CDR1 is SGHTA, CDR2 FQGNSA, per germline. The CDR3, as DNA: TGTGCCAGCAGCCCAACTAGCGGGGATACCTACGAGCAGTACTTC. Encoded protein: CASSPTSGDTYEQYF.

The rearrangement links TRBV10-2 to TRBJ2-1; D ambiguous. V was clipped by 1 base and J by 4 bases, with 8 bases between them. Germline V gene lookup returns CDR1 WSHSY and CDR2 SAAADI. The CDR3 covers 14 residues. CDR3 loop: CASSEWQKYNEQFF. In nucleotides, the CDR3 is TGCGCCAGCAGTGAGTGGCAGAAATACAATGAGCAGTTCTTC.

This chain links TRBV11-2 with TRBJ2-3, with TRBD2 identical over 7 bases. Trimming cost V 2 bases and J 8 bases; bases outside gene matches: 7. The germline V gene has CDR1 SGHAT and CDR2 FQNNGV. The length of the CDR3 is 14 residues. As DNA, the CDR3 is TGTGCCAGCAGCTTATACCCCTGGGGGGGTACGCAGTATTTT. Protein product: CASSLYPWGGTQYF.

This chain's CDR3 is CASSPYRGGSYNEQFF. DNA of the CDR3: TGTGCCAGCAGCCCTTACCGTGGAGGGTCCTACAATGAGCAGTTCTTC. The chain recombines TRBV7-8 with TRBJ2-1; TRBD2 is a possible D gene (6 bases). The CDR3 consists of 16 residues. Germline-derived CDR1 and CDR2 are SGHVS and FQNEAQ. V was shortened by 5 bases and J by 1 base, with 15 bases between the two germline ends.

The chain employs TRBV7-9 and TRBJ2-2; D is ambiguous. There are 13 residues in the CDR3. Germline CDR1 reads SEHNR; CDR2 reads FQNEAQ (reference sequence). Trimming removed 5 bases at V and 8 bases at J, with 12 bases between. CDR3 loop: CASSNDGWGELFF. In DNA, the CDR3 is TGTGCCAGCAGCAACGACGGGTGGGGGGAGCTGTTTTTT.

Written as DNA, the CDR3 is TGCGCCAGCAGACCGCCCCTTAGCGGGTGGCGCACAGATACGCAGTATTTT. Translated, it gives CASRPPLSGWRTDTQYF. V usage is TRBV5-1 and J usage is TRBJ2-3; 7 nucleotides align to TRBD2. The germline V gene has CDR1 SGHRS and CDR2 YFSETQ. Trimming took 5 bases from V and 1 from J; bases not matched to a gene: 13. The CDR3 has 17 residues.

The J gene is TRBJ1-1, the V gene TRBV6-1; D is unclear. The CDR3 covers 12 residues. CDR1 and CDR2 (germline): MNHNS, SASEGT. Trimming pared 7 bases from V and 1 base from J, leaving 7 bases between. In DNA, the CDR3 is TGTGCCAGCAAAAACAGGAACACTGAAGCTTTCTTT. Protein product: CASKNRNTEAFF.

CDR3 in amino acids: CASWDSLNTEAFF. CDR3 nucleotide sequence: TGTGCCAGTTGGGACAGCTTGAACACTGAAGCTTTCTTT. The chain carries TRBV19 and TRBJ1-1; 7 bases align to TRBD1. CDR1 is LNHDA, CDR2 SQIVND, per germline (reference sequence). The length of the CDR3 is 13 residues. Trimming took 8 bases from V and 0 from J; bases not matched to a gene: 3.

This clone was found a few times. The CDR3 reads CAIKNRVGYTF. CDR3 coding DNA: TGTGCCATTAAAAACAGAGTCGGCTACACCTTC. The chain couples TRBV28 to TRBJ1-2; D is undetermined. Germline values: CDR1 MDHEN, CDR2 SYDVKM. This CDR3 has 11 residues. The V end lost 10 bases, the J end lost 8 bases, and 14 bases lay between the germline ends.

The chain carries TRBV6-5 and TRBJ1-1; TRBD1 aligns across 7 bases. The length of the CDR3 is 15 residues. Germline CDR1 MNHEY, CDR2 SVGAGI. V lost 4 bases to trimming and J lost 3 bases; unmatched junction nucleotides: 8. The CDR3 nucleotides are TGTGCCAGCAGTTTCCGACAGGGTACGGACACTGAAGCTTTCTTT. This gives the protein CASSFRQGTDTEAFF.